The clone carrying this T cell receptor (beta chain) has only a few counts. Its matching antigen is unknown. Here immunoSEQ multiplex PCR was the method, and the copy in TCRdb shows in-frame clones only, minus some. This table has about 700,000 clones, about 91% appearing once. The CDR3 runs to 16 residues. Germline V CDR1 and CDR2: LNHDA, SQIVND (reference sequence). The ends lost 6 bases at V and 6 bases at J; junction bases unmatched: 10. Naive CD8 cells lacked CD45RO and underwent positive selection for CCR7, leaving out terminally differentiated effector memory CD45RA+ cells. These data come from a study of shared clonotypes between healthy human individuals. Study at large: Ranging from 18 to 49 in age, donors were a couple of women and a few men. Three plates each covered CD4 naive and memory; CD8 naive two, CD8 memory one.

General study results and limits: Clonotype sharing among donors was expected to depend on sequencing depth.

The chain uses TRBV19 and TRBJ1-5; 11 bases are a match to TRBD1. The clonotype comes from a man aged 25-45 years in good health. Source material: naive CD8+ T cells sorted from blood. This CDR3 reads CASRDRGRRISQPQHF. In nucleotides, the CDR3 is TGTGCCAGTAGGGACAGGGGGCGCAGAATAAGTCAGCCCCAGCATTTT.